This T cell receptor beta chain is from a study of CD8+CD57+ T cells in acquired aplastic anemia. In the study overall: DNA recovered from sorted CD4+ and CD8+ cells had a mean of about 3 ug.

Per the germline V gene, CDR1 is SGHTA and CDR2 is FQGNSA. V dropped 4 bases and J dropped 3; count of bases not matched to a gene: 6. This CDR3 has 14 amino acids. Concerning this clonotype: As yet, its antigen is unknown. It may be a read error: a sequence one base away is much more abundant.

General study findings and limits: The number of CD8+ CDR3 sequences shared by patients and controls was about 30.

The patients chosen for sequencing had shown expansion of CD8+CD57+ cells (detected by flow cytometry). No therapy was given to patients before blood sampling. Genomic DNA acted as the template from which TCR beta VDJ combination and CDR3 sequence profiling were carried out. TCRdb fed the reads into MiXCR, producing one record per CDR3 protein. The table has 400,000 to 600,000 distinct CDR3 sequences, around 30% seen once; the top ten hold about 0.8%. The sample comprised sorted CD4+, CD8+, or CD8+CD57+ T cells (not recorded which) from PBMCs. This TCR was recovered from a human donor with aplastic anemia. This chain connects TRBV7-2 to TRBJ2-7, with 7 bases aligning to TRBD1. Here the CDR3 reads CASSYRDRGYEQYF. Written as DNA, the CDR3 is TGTGCCAGCAGCTACCGGGACAGAGGCTACGAGCAGTACTTC.